One sample yielded the 29 T cell receptor beta chains listed below, sequenced in a study of identical twins (dated by TCRdb to 2016 to 2018). The library was prepared using 5' RACE. The sequencer listed for this sample is Illumina HiSeq 2000. The public sequencing data were trimmed at Q25 with fastp and processed into clonotypes with MiXCR by TCRdb, which kept only in-frame beta chains. Each record represents a unique CDR3 protein, reported with the most common genes and DNA among its rows. This sample gives about 240,000 distinct CDR3 sequences in total; about 13% of them show up just once. The ten most abundant clones make up under 4.5% of the sample. This sample also appeared in a second study, on yellow fever vaccine responses in identical twins.

Sequencing used memory (CD45RO+) T cells sorted from blood. The cell subset or site label for this specimen denotes: CD45RO+ enriched T cells. These receptor sequences come from a woman aged 18-29 years in good health.

This sequence joins TRBV20-1 and TRBJ2-7, with TRBD2 matching 12 bases. Germline V lookup: CDR1 DFQATT, CDR2 SNEGSKA (reference sequence). Trimming at V came to 8 bases and at J to 0 bases, leaving 5 bases not matched to a gene. CDR3 length: 14 amino acids. The CDR3: CSPLAGGSSYEQYF. The CDR3 bases are TGCAGTCCTCTAGCGGGAGGGTCCTCCTACGAGCAGTACTTC.

The rearrangement joins TRBV30 to TRBJ2-5; D not resolved. This CDR3 is 12 amino acids long. With 1 base removed from V and 7 bases from J, the gap between germline ends came to 10 bases. CDR1 and CDR2 from the germline V gene are GTSNPN and SVGIG (reference sequence). The CDR3 sequence is CAWSASQRTQYF. The CDR3 DNA sequence: TGTGCCTGGAGTGCGTCCCAGAGGACCCAGTACTTC. The variable domain in full, completed from reference TRBV30 and TRBJ2-5, reads SQTIHQWPATLVQPVGSPLSLECTVEGTSNPNLYWYRQAAGRGLQLLFYSVGIGQISSEVPQNLSASRPQDRQFILSSKKLLLSDSGFYLCAWSASQRTQYFGPGTRLLVL.

In this sample, this clonotype turned up many times. V and J are TRBV7-2 and TRBJ2-3; D ambiguous. CDR1 SGHTA and CDR2 FQGNSA come from the germline V gene. There are 17 residues in the CDR3. Trimming removed 2 bases at V and 1 base at J, with 16 bases between. In nucleotides, the CDR3 is TGTGCCAGCAGCTTAAGCCTCAGAGCTGTACGCACAGATACGCAGTATTTT. This sequence encodes CASSLSLRAVRTDTQYF.

In the case of this clonotype: A junction boundary mismatches the germline segment, possibly from a read error. V usage is TRBV9 and J usage is TRBJ2-1; 9 bases line up with TRBD1. The CDR3 is 14 amino acids. The germline gives CDR1 SGDLS, CDR2 YYNGEE. The CDR3: CASSSQGAVNELFF. As DNA, the CDR3 is TGTGCCAGCAGCTCACAGGGGGCGGTCAATGAGCTGTTCTTC.

The chain combines TRBV3-1 with TRBJ2-5; 11 bases are shared with TRBD2. Losses at the gene ends were 5 bases for V and 3 bases for J; bases not matched to a gene: 8. This CDR3 has 16 amino acids. Germline V gene sequence: CDR1 LGHDT, CDR2 YNNKEL (reference sequence). DNA for the CDR3: TGTGCCAGCAGCTCTAGACTAGCGGGATCCAAAGAGACCCAGTACTTC. The encoded protein is CASSSRLAGSKETQYF.

This clonotype was seen a handful of times. The V call is TRBV9, the J call TRBJ2-7; tentatively, D is TRBD1 (5 bases). Trimming took 3 bases from V and 2 from J, leaving 18 bases between them. There are 16 residues in the CDR3. Germline V gives CDR1 SGDLS, CDR2 YYNGEE. In DNA form, the CDR3 reads TGTGCCAGCAGCGCTGAGATTCAGGGTACAGCCTACGAGCAGTACTTC. Translation: CASSAEIQGTAYEQYF.

This clonotype was observed a handful of times. The CDR3 spells CASTQIGGGGYEQYF. CDR3 DNA: TGTGCCAGCACCCAGATAGGCGGGGGAGGTTACGAGCAGTACTTC. This chain connects TRBV6-6 to TRBJ2-7; 7 bases are shared with TRBD2. Germline V CDR1 and CDR2: MNHNY, SVGAGI (reference sequence). The CDR3 is 15 amino acids. Trimming removed 7 bases from V and 4 bases from J; junction bases left unmatched: 13.

This chain links TRBV5-1 with TRBJ2-7; the match to TRBD2 covers 13 bases. The CDR3 spans 15 residues. Germline values: CDR1 SGHRS, CDR2 YFSETQ. The trim removed 1 base at V and 3 bases at J, leaving 1 base unmatched. The CDR3 spells CASSLRTSGGYEQYF. DNA for the CDR3: TGCGCCAGCAGCTTGAGGACTAGCGGGGGCTACGAGCAGTACTTC.

The chain has TRBV7-9 and TRBJ1-6; D is possibly TRBD1 (6 bases). Looked up from germline, CDR1 is SEHNR and CDR2 is FQNEAQ (reference sequence). The V end was cut by 1 base, the J end by 8 bases, with 12 bases between. CDR3 length: 15 residues. CDR3 in amino acids: CASSLGQGIDSPLHF. As DNA, the CDR3 is TGTGCCAGCAGCTTAGGCCAGGGGATCGATTCACCCCTCCACTTT.

This clonotype has a handful of counts. For the CDR3, the DNA is TGCAGTGCTTTTCCCGGGGGGTTGGGAGAGACCCAGTACTTC. It codes for CSAFPGGLGETQYF. This rearrangement joins TRBV20-1 to TRBJ2-5; 7 bases map to TRBD2. This CDR3 comprises 14 residues. Germline V gene lookup returns CDR1 DFQATT and CDR2 SNEGSKA (reference sequence). The trim removed 5 bases at V and 4 bases at J, leaving 10 bases unmatched.

Only a few counts were recorded for this clonotype. In nucleotides, the CDR3 is TGTGCCAGCAGGGAGACAGGGGGCGGCGGGGAGCTGTTTTTT. This gives the protein CASRETGGGGELFF. This chain links TRBV2 with TRBJ2-2, with 10 bases fitting TRBD1. With 6 bases clipped from V and 7 bases from J, the junction kept 5 bases outside the gene matches. The CDR3 length is 14 residues. Germline V gene sequence: CDR1 SNHLY, CDR2 FYNNEI.

This clonotype was observed a few times. The chain carries TRBV10-3 and TRBJ2-6; possible D gene TRBD2, 5 bases. The CDR3 runs to 14 residues. Germline V lookup: CDR1 ENHRY, CDR2 SYGVKD. The V end was cut by 8 bases, the J end by 1 base, with 9 bases between. CDR3 DNA: TGTGCCATCGAGGGTGGTTCTGGGGCCAACGTCCTGACTTTC. Translating gives CAIEGGSGANVLTF.

V gene TRBV20-1 combines with J gene TRBJ2-3, with D possibly matching TRBD2 (6 bases). CDR1 is DFQATT, CDR2 SNEGSKA, per germline (reference sequence). V lost 3 bases to trimming and J lost 1 base, with 11 bases between them. This CDR3 contains 14 residues. The CDR3 here is CSARGGERTDTQYF. CDR3 nucleotide sequence: TGCAGTGCTAGGGGCGGGGAACGCACAGATACGCAGTATTTT.

For this clonotype: At one end the junction does not follow the germline gene, possibly because of a read error. The rearrangement joins TRBV6-4 to TRBJ2-1; D may be TRBD1 or TRBD2 (5 bases each). The CDR3 has 13 residues. Germline lookup yields CDR1 MRHNA and CDR2 SNTAGT. The CDR3 sequence is CASSSGTNNGQFF. The CDR3 DNA is TGTGCCAGCAGTTCAGGGACCAACAATGGGCAGTTCTTC.

This clonotype was counted at least ten times. The chain employs TRBV5-1 and TRBJ2-5; perhaps TRBD1 as D (6 bases). This CDR3 has 14 residues. Germline CDR1 reads SGHRS; CDR2 reads YFSETQ. The V end lost 4 bases, the J end lost 2 bases, and 12 bases lay between the germline ends. The CDR3 region is CASSTGTSQETQYF. The DNA of the CDR3 is TGCGCCAGCAGCACCGGGACATCACAAGAGACCCAGTACTTC.

The rearrangement joins TRBV20-1 to TRBJ2-7; no reliable D call. Germline CDR1 and CDR2: DFQATT and SNEGSKA (reference sequence). Trimming shortened V by 4 bases and J by 2 bases, and 9 bases separated the two germline ends. This CDR3 is built from 12 residues. The CDR3 reads CSATAFTYEQYF. The DNA of the CDR3 is TGCAGTGCTACCGCCTTTACCTACGAGCAGTACTTC.

The sample holds a few counts of this clonotype. V and J are TRBV29-1 and TRBJ1-2; D not resolved. V was trimmed by 6 bases and J by 3 bases, leaving 8 bases between them. The length of the CDR3 is 11 residues. Germline values: CDR1 SQVTM, CDR2 ANQGSEA. In DNA, the CDR3 is TGCAGCGTCTCTAGTGACTATGGCTACACCTTC. This translates into CSVSSDYGYTF.

This clonotype appeared a single time. The genes are TRBV29-1 and TRBJ2-2; tentative D call: TRBD1 (7 bases). Deletions cut 3 bases from V and 5 bases from J, with 22 bases between. This CDR3 has 17 amino acids. Germline V gene lookup returns CDR1 SQVTM and CDR2 ANQGSEA. CDR3 coding DNA: TGCAGCGTTGATGGAGAAATAGGCAGGGGGGTGACCGGGGAGCTGTTTTTT. This codes for CSVDGEIGRGVTGELFF.

This clonotype was seen only a few times. V usage is TRBV24-1 and J usage is TRBJ2-1; 10 positions agree with TRBD1. Germline loops: CDR1 KGHDR, CDR2 SFDVKD. V was pared by 4 bases and J by 4 bases, with 3 bases of the junction left unmatched. The CDR3 has 15 amino acids. CDR3 residues: CATSDRTGGYNEQFF. The CDR3 DNA is TGTGCCACCAGTGACCGGACAGGGGGGTACAATGAGCAGTTCTTC.

The chain has TRBV27 and TRBJ1-5, with 10 positions matching TRBD1. CDR1 and CDR2 (germline): MNHEY, SMNVEV (reference sequence). The V gene end was trimmed by 6 bases and the J gene end by 5 bases; junction bases not matched to a gene: 4. The CDR3 runs to 14 residues. The CDR3 here is CASRRTGGDQPQHF. CDR3 coding DNA: TGTGCCAGCAGGAGGACAGGGGGAGATCAGCCCCAGCATTTT.

This clonotype was counted only a few times. The chain combines TRBV4-1 with TRBJ2-4; D might be TRBD1 (5 bases). The V end was cut by 0 bases, the J end by 8 bases, with 14 bases between. Germline V lookup: CDR1 MGHRA, CDR2 YSYEKL. The CDR3 consists of 15 residues. Here the CDR3 reads CASSQDWGAEDIQYF. CDR3 DNA: TGCGCCAGCAGCCAAGACTGGGGCGCAGAGGACATTCAGTACTTC.

The V gene is TRBV20-1, the J gene TRBJ2-1; 9 bases map to TRBD1. The CDR3 is 14 residues long. V lost 6 bases and J lost 4; bases outside the gene matches: 7. Germline V CDR1 and CDR2: DFQATT, SNEGSKA (reference sequence). The CDR3 nucleotides read TGCAGTGCCCTATGGGGACAGGGTTACAATGAGCAGTTCTTC. This gives the protein CSALWGQGYNEQFF.

This clonotype came up a few times. CDR3 DNA: TGTGCAGAGAGGACGCCAGGGGCCAACGTCCTGACTTTC. As protein: CAERTPGANVLTF. The gene calls are TRBV7-2 and TRBJ2-6; D remains ambiguous. Germline-derived CDR1 and CDR2 are SGHTA and FQGNSA. The CDR3 spans 13 residues.

This clonotype has just a few counts. The chain uses TRBV5-1 and TRBJ2-5, with D possibly TRBD1 on 5 matching bases. With 3 bases removed from V and 5 bases from J, the gap between germline ends came to 17 bases. The CDR3 runs 15 residues. The germline V gene encodes CDR1 SGHRS and CDR2 YFSETQ. In DNA, the CDR3 is TGCGCCAGCAGCTCGGACACCCGAGGTCGGGAGACCCAGTACTTC. Protein product: CASSSDTRGRETQYF.

The V and J genes are TRBV7-2 and TRBJ2-5; D remains unclear. CDR3 size: 13 residues. Germline V CDR1 and CDR2: SGHTA, FQGNSA. Trimming shortened V by 3 bases and J by 4 bases, and 9 bases separated the two germline ends. CDR3 sequence: CASSFSILETQYF. Written as DNA, the CDR3 is TGTGCCAGCAGCTTCAGTATTCTAGAGACCCAGTACTTC.

The chain links TRBV5-6 to TRBJ2-1; D unresolved. Per the germline V gene, CDR1 is SGHDT and CDR2 is YYEEEE. The CDR3 has 13 amino acids. V dropped 4 bases and J dropped 5 bases, with 10 bases sitting between them. This CDR3 is CASSPGLHNEQFF. The CDR3 DNA reads TGTGCCAGCAGCCCGGGTTTACACAATGAGCAGTTCTTC.

This clonotype was observed many times. This chain links TRBV25-1 with TRBJ1-2, with D possibly TRBD1 on 5 matching bases. CDR3 size: 14 residues. Germline assignment: CDR1 MGHDK and CDR2 SYGVNS. Trimming took off 0 bases at V and 8 bases at J, with 13 bases between the two ends. The CDR3 loop reads CASSEYGQGLGYTF. Here the CDR3 DNA reads TGTGCCAGCAGTGAATATGGGCAGGGCCTAGGCTACACCTTC.

The chain recombines TRBV30 with TRBJ1-5; 10 nucleotides agree with TRBD1. The CDR3 is made up of 15 amino acids. Germline V CDR1 and CDR2: GTSNPN, SVGIG (reference sequence). The V and J ends lost 0 bases and 7 bases, in that order; junction bases with no gene match: 6. The CDR3 sequence: CAWSVGDRGKQPQHF. Written as DNA, the CDR3 is TGTGCCTGGAGTGTAGGGGACAGGGGAAAACAGCCCCAGCATTTT.

This clonotype was observed many times. The chain has TRBV7-2 and TRBJ2-7; D gene ambiguous. The CDR3 runs to 11 residues. Germline V gene data show CDR1 as SGHTA and CDR2 as FQGNSA. Trimming took off 4 bases at V and 10 bases at J, with 11 bases between the two ends. The CDR3 loop is CASSSYQEQYF. The CDR3 DNA reads as TGTGCCAGCAGCTCCTATCAGGAACAGTACTTC.